A selection of T cell receptor beta chains follows, all from one sample in a study of cytomegalovirus exposure and HLA in healthy donors. Using immunoSEQ multiplex PCR, the repertoire was profiled, and TCRdb retains in-frame clones only, with some absent. The table records about 110,000 clones, almost 96% of them present only once. What was sequenced was PBMCs. These receptors were taken from a young woman in good health and CMV-seronegative. Each CDR3 is given with its conserved first and last residue. The order of the fields is J gene, V gene, D gene, clone size, CDR3 DNA, CDR3 protein. A D gene is named only where the DNA matches it firmly. Only part of the rows carry a size: once, few, many, or a class if the clone is expanded.

>TRBJ1-1|TRBV25-1|NA|NA
TGTGCCAGCAGTTTTCAGGGCGCGAACACTGAAGCTTTCTTT
CASSFQGANTEAFF
>TRBJ2-7|TRBV7-6|TRBD2|NA
TGTGCCAGCAGCTTAGGCTCTAGCGGGGGTGGCGAGCAGTACTTC
CASSLGSSGGGEQYF
>TRBJ1-3|TRBV11-2|NA|NA
TGTGCCAGCAGCAAAGATCAGGTCGAAAACACCATATATTTT
CASSKDQVENTIYF
>TRBJ2-7|TRBV28|TRBD1|NA
TGTGCCAGCACCCCGCCGGGACAGGGATTATACGAGCAGTACTTC
CASTPPGQGLYEQYF
>TRBJ1-2|TRBV9|TRBD1|once
TGTGCCAGCAGCGCGGATCCACAGGGGGCCTTAGGTGGCTACACCTTC
CASSADPQGALGGYTF
>TRBJ1-2|TRBV7-2|NA|NA
TGTGCCAGCAGTTTAGGAGGGACACCTGCTAACTATGGCTACACCTTC
CASSLGGTPANYGYTF
>TRBJ2-2|TRBV4-1|TRBD1|NA
TGCGCCAGCAGACAAACAGGGGCCCTAAGCGGTGAGGAGCTGTTTTTT
CASRQTGALSGEELFF
>TRBJ1-3|TRBV4-1|NA|once
TGCGCCAGCAGCCAAGAGAGGCGGGGAAACACCATATATTTT
CASSQERRGNTIYF
>TRBJ2-3|TRBV2|TRBD1|NA
TGTGCCAGCAGCAGGGACAGGCGCACAGATACGCAGTATTTT
CASSRDRRTDTQYF
>TRBJ2-3|TRBV27|NA|NA
TGTGCCAGCAGTTTGGGGGGGCCAGATACGCAGTATTTT
CASSLGGPDTQYF
>TRBJ1-2|TRBV27|NA|NA
TGTGCCAGCAGTTTGAGGGGGAACTATGGCTACACCTTC
CASSLRGNYGYTF
>TRBJ2-7|TRBV5-3|NA|NA
TGTGCCAGATCACAGGGAAGGGGCGAGCAGTACTTC
CARSQGRGEQYF
>TRBJ2-7|TRBV7-8|NA|NA
TGTGCCAGCAGCTTAATCGAGAGCTCCTACGAGCAGTACTTC
CASSLIESSYEQYF
>TRBJ2-1|TRBV5-1|NA|NA
TGCGCCAGCAGCCCGGAGCGGGCGCCGTACAATGAGCAGTTCTTC
CASSPERAPYNEQFF
>TRBJ1-3|TRBV7-9|NA|NA
TGTGCCAGCAGCTTAGTGATTGGGCAACTCTCTGGAAACACCATATATTTT
CASSLVIGQLSGNTIYF
>TRBJ2-7|TRBV7-9|NA|NA
TGTGCCAGCAGCTTAGCACGGGAGCAGTACTTC
CASSLAREQYF
>TRBJ1-2|TRBV19|TRBD1|NA
TGTGCCAGTAGTAGGCCTGGACAGGGAAAATTGGGTGGCTACACCTTC
CASSRPGQGKLGGYTF
>TRBJ2-6|TRBV5-5|NA|NA
TGTGCCAGCAGCTTGAGGTCTGCCCCGGGGTCTGGGGCCAACGTCCTGACTTTC
CASSLRSAPGSGANVLTF
>TRBJ2-1|TRBV5-1|NA|NA
TGCGCCAGCAGCCCAGGGGTCCCCCTAGGGAATGAGCAGTTCTTC
CASSPGVPLGNEQFF
>TRBJ2-5|TRBV9|TRBD2|NA
TGTGCCAGCGAAGGACTAGCGGGGGAGCACGACCTTTGGGAGACCCAGTACTTC
CASEGLAGEHDLWETQYF
>TRBJ1-1|TRBV18|NA|NA
TGTGCCAGCTCACCGCAATCACAGGGTCAGAACACTGAAGCTTTCTTT
CASSPQSQGQNTEAFF
>TRBJ2-1|TRBV7-9|NA|NA
TGTGCCAGCAGCTTAGCGAACGCAGGACTGACAATGAAGCAGTTCTTC
CASSLANAGLTMKQFF
>TRBJ2-7|TRBV6-1|NA|NA
TGTGCCAGCAAAAGAAGAGAAGGGGATTACGAGCAGTACTTC
CASKRREGDYEQYF
>TRBJ2-5|TRBV5-6|NA|NA
TGTGCCAGCAGCTTGGGAGGGGGTTGGGCGGAGACCCAGTACTTC
CASSLGGGWAETQYF
>TRBJ1-3|TRBV11-2|NA|NA
TGTGCCAGCAGCCGCGAGGGGGTTGGAGGAAACACCATATATTTT
CASSREGVGGNTIYF
>TRBJ2-7|TRBV7-2|TRBD1|NA
TGTGCCAGCAGCTTCCCCGACAGGGGAGCCTACGAGCAGTACTTC
CASSFPDRGAYEQYF
>TRBJ2-2|TRBV7-2|TRBD1|NA
TGTGCCAGCAGCGATCCGGGACAGGATACCACCGGGGAGCTGTTTTTT
CASSDPGQDTTGELFF
>TRBJ2-3|TRBV5-1|NA|NA
TGCGCCAGCAGCTTGGTTTCAATTCGTGTTGCCGGATCGGAGTCCGCGGATACGCAGTATTTT
CASSLVSIRVAGSESADTQYF
>TRBJ1-2|TRBV5-1|NA|once
TGCGCCAGCAGCTTGGGTGCCTCCAGAGGGCTTTATGGCTACACCTTC
CASSLGASRGLYGYTF
>TRBJ1-6|TRBV7-2|NA|once
TGTGCCAGCAGCCCGGACAGATATAATTCACCCCTCCACTTT
CASSPDRYNSPLHF
>TRBJ2-7|TRBV5-5|TRBD2|once
TGTGCCAGCAGCTGGGGGAGTGCGGGGGGATACTACGAGCAGTACTTC
CASSWGSAGGYYEQYF
>TRBJ2-2|TRBV7-7|NA|NA
TGTGCTAGCAGCTTACTTCCGGGAAACACCGGGGAGCTGTTTTTT
CASSLLPGNTGELFF
>TRBJ2-7|TRBV27|TRBD1|NA
TGTGCCAGCAGCTGGGACAGCTCCTACGAGCAGTACTTC
CASSWDSSYEQYF
>TRBJ2-2|TRBV5-1|NA|NA
TGCGCCAGCAGCCCGCTGAGACAGTCCTATTCACAGACGAACACCGGGGAGCTGTTTTTT
CASSPLRQSYSQTNTGELFF
>TRBJ1-2|TRBV6-5|NA|NA
TGTGCCAGCAGTTCCCCGAGGGCTAAGAACTATGGCTACACCTTC
CASSSPRAKNYGYTF
>TRBJ2-7|TRBV28|TRBD1|NA
TGTGCCAGCCTTCCAGGGGGACAGGGGATCTTCGAGCAGTACTTC
CASLPGGQGIFEQYF
>TRBJ1-6|TRBV4-3|TRBD1|NA
TGCGCCAGCAGCCTAGGGACAGGGGACTCCTATAATTCACCCCTCCACTTT
CASSLGTGDSYNSPLHF
>TRBJ2-7|TRBV5-6|TRBD1|NA
TGTGCCAGCAGCCAGGACAGGGTTATGTCCTACGAGCAGTACTTC
CASSQDRVMSYEQYF
>TRBJ1-1|TRBV6-5|NA|NA
TGTGCCGCCGGGGGGACTCCGAACACTGAAGCTTTCTTT
CAAGGTPNTEAFF
>TRBJ2-3|TRBV28|TRBD2|NA
TGTGCCAGCAGTCCCAATACCGGGACTAGCGGCACAGATACGCAGTATTTT
CASSPNTGTSGTDTQYF
>TRBJ2-6|TRBV18|TRBD1|once
TGTGCCAGCTCACCCCGGGACAGCTCTTCTGGGGCCAACGTCCTGACTTTC
CASSPRDSSSGANVLTF
>TRBJ1-2|TRBV5-6|NA|NA
TGTGCCAGCAGCTTGGAGGGAGATTTCTATGGCTACACCTTC
CASSLEGDFYGYTF
>TRBJ1-4|TRBV6-1|TRBD1|NA
TGTGCCAGCAGTGAAGCTCGGACAGGTTTCCGTTCCTTGGGAAAACTGTTTTTT
CASSEARTGFRSLGKLFF
>TRBJ1-5|TRBV9|NA|once
TGTGCCAGCAGCGTAGGGGAGGGACTCAATCAGCCCCAGCATTTT
CASSVGEGLNQPQHF
>TRBJ2-5|TRBV7-2|TRBD2|NA
TGTGCCAGCAGCCTCTCGTCCCCCGGCGGGGGGGCGGTGACCCAGTACTTC
CASSLSSPGGGAVTQYF
>TRBJ2-7|TRBV6-1|NA|NA
TGTGCCAGCAGTAGCCAGAACTACTACGAGCAGTACTTC
CASSSQNYYEQYF
>TRBJ1-4|TRBV6-1|NA|NA
TGTGCCAGCAGTGAAGCACTTAGTGAAAAACTGTTTTTT
CASSEALSEKLFF